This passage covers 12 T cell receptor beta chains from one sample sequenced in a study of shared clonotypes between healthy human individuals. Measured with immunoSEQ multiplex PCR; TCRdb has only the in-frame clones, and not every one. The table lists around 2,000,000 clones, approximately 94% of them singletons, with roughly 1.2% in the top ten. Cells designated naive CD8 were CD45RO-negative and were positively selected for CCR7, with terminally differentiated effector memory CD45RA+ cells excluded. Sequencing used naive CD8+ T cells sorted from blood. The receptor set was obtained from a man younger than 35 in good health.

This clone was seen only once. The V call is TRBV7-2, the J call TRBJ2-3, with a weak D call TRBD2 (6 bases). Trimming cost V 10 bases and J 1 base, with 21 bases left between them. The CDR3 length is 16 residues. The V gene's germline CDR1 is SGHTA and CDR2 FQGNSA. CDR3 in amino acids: CAILYGRDPRTDTQYF. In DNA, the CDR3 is TGTGCCATCTTATATGGGCGGGATCCCCGCACAGATACGCAGTATTTT.

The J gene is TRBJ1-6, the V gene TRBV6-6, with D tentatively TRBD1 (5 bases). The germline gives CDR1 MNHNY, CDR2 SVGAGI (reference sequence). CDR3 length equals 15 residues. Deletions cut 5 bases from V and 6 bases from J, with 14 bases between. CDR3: CASSLWGGSNSPLHF. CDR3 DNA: TGTGCCAGCAGTCTATGGGGGGGTAGTAATTCACCCCTCCACTTT.

The CDR3: CASKYWTDNTGELFF. CDR3 DNA sequence: TGTGCCAGCAAGTACTGGACAGATAACACCGGGGAGCTGTTTTTT. The V and J genes are TRBV6-1 and TRBJ2-2; maybe TRBD1 (6 bases). The CDR3 covers 15 residues. Germline loops: CDR1 MNHNS, CDR2 SASEGT. The V and J ends lost 7 bases and 2 bases respectively, with 14 bases between them.

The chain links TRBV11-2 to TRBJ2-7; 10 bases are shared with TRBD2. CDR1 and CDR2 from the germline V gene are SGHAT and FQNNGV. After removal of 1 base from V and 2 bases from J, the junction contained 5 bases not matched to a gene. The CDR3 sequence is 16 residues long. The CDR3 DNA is TGTGCCAGCAGCTTAGTGACTAGCGGGCCTGCCTACGAGCAGTACTTC. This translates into CASSLVTSGPAYEQYF. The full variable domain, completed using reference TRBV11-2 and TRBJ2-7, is EAGVAQSPRYKIIEKRQSVAFWCNPISGHATLYWYQQILGQGPKLLIQFQNNGVVDDSQLPKDRFSAERLKGVDSTLKIQPAKLEDSAVYLCASSLVTSGPAYEQYFGPGTRLTVT.

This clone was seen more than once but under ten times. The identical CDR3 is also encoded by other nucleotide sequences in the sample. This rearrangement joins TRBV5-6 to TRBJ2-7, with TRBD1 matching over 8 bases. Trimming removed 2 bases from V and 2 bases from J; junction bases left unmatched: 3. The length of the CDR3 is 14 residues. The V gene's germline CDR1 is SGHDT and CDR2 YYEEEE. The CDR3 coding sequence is TGTGCCAGCAGCTTTGGACAGGGAACCTACGAGCAGTACTTC. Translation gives CASSFGQGTYEQYF.

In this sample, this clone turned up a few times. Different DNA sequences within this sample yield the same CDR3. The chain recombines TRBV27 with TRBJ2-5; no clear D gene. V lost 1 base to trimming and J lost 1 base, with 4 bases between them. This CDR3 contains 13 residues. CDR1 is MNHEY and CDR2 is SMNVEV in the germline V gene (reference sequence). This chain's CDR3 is CASSLWGQETQYF. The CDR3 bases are TGTGCCAGCAGTTTATGGGGCCAAGAGACCCAGTACTTC.

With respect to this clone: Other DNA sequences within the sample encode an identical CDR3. CDR3 coding DNA: TGTGCCAGCAGCTTTGGCACAGGGCAGGGCTACACCTTC. Protein: CASSFGTGQGYTF. The rearrangement joins TRBV5-6 to TRBJ1-2; tentatively, D is TRBD1 (6 bases). The CDR3 length is 13 residues. The V end lost 2 bases, the J end lost 8 bases, and 13 bases lay between the germline ends. The germline CDR1 and CDR2 sequences are SGHDT and YYEEEE.

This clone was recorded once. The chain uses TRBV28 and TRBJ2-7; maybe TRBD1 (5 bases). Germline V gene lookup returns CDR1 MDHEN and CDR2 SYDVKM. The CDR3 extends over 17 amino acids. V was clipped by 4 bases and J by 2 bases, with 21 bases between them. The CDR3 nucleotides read TGTGCCAGCAGTTCGGCCAGGGAACAGGTTGTAACCTACGAGCAGTACTTC. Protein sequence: CASSSAREQVVTYEQYF.

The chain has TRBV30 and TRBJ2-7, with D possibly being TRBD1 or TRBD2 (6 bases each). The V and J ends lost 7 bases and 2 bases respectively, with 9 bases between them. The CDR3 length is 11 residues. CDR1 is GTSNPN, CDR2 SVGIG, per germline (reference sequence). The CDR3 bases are TGTGCCTTGAGGGGGGCCTACGAGCAGTACTTC. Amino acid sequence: CALRGAYEQYF.

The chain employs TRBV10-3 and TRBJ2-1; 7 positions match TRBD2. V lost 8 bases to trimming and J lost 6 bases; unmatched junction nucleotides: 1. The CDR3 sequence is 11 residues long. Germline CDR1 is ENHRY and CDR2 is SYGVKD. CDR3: CAIGLGNEQFF. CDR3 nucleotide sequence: TGTGCCATCGGACTAGGCAATGAGCAGTTCTTC.

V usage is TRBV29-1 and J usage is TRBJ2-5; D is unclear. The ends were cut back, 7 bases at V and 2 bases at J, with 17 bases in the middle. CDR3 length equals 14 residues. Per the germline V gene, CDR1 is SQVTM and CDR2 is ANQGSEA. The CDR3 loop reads CSAGWGDNQETQYF. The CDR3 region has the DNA TGCAGCGCCGGGTGGGGTGATAATCAAGAGACCCAGTACTTC.

CDR3 region: CASSWESGNTIYF. CDR3 nucleotide sequence: TGTGCCAGCAGCTGGGAATCCGGAAACACCATATATTTT. The rearrangement joins TRBV5-6 to TRBJ1-3; no definite D call. CDR1 is SGHDT and CDR2 is YYEEEE in the germline V gene. This CDR3 region has 13 residues. Trimming cost V 3 bases and J 4 bases, with 8 bases left between them.